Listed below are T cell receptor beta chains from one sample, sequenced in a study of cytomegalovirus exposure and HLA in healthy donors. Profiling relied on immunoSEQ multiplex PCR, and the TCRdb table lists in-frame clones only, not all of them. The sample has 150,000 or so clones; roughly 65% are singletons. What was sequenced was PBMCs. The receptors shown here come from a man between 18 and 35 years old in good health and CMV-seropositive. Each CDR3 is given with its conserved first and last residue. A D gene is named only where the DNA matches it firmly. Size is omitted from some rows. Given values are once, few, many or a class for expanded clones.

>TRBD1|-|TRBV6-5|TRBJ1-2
TGTGCCAGCTTCCGACAGGGGGGTAACTATGGCTACACCTTC
CASFRQGGNYGYTF
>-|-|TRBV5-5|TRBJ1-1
TGTGCCAGCAGCTTGGCCCTTGGACAGCTGAACACTGAAGCTTTCTTT
CASSLALGQLNTEAFF
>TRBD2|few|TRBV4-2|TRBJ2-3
TGTGCCAGCAGCCAACTCTCCTTAGCGGGAGGGTTCACAGATACGCAGTATTTT
CASSQLSLAGGFTDTQYF
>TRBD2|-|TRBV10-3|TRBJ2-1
TGTGCCATCAGTGGTTCGGGACTAGCGGGAGATGAGCAGTTCTTC
CAISGSGLAGDEQFF
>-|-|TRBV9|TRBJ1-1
TGTGCCAGCAGCGTAGTAGGGGCTGGCACTGAAGCTTTCTTT
CASSVVGAGTEAFF
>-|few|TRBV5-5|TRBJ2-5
TGTGCCAGCAGCCGAACAGGGATCCAAGAGACCCAGTACTTC
CASSRTGIQETQYF
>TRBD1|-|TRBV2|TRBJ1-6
TGTGCCAGCAGTGATCGTATAGGGGGCTATTCACCCCTCCACTTT
CASSDRIGGYSPLHF
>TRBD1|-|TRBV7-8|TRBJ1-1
TGTGCCAGCAGCGTCGGACAGGGACTTATTGGGAACACTGAAGCTTTCTTT
CASSVGQGLIGNTEAFF
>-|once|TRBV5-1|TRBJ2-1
TGCGCCAGCAGCTTGGGGGGGGACGACAATTACAATGAGCAGTTCTTC
CASSLGGDDNYNEQFF
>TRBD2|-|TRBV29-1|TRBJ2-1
TGCAGCGTTCAGCGGGAGCTCCACAATGAGCAGTTCTTC
CSVQRELHNEQFF
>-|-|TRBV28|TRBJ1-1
TGTGCCCTCGGGGCGGGGGGGCTTGTCACTGAAGCTTTCTTT
CALGAGGLVTEAFF
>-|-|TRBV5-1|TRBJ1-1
TGCGCCAGCAGCTTTAACAGGGATACTGAAGCTTTCTTT
CASSFNRDTEAFF
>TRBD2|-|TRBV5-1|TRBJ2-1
TGCGCCTCACAACGAGCGGGGGGGTACAATGAGCAGTTCTTC
CASQRAGGYNEQFF
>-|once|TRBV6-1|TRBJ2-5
TGTGCCAGCAGGTCCATCGGTGAGACCCAGTACTTC
CASRSIGETQYF
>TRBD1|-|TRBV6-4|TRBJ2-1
TGTGCCAGCAGTGAATCTTGGACAGGGTACAACGAGCAGTTCTTC
CASSESWTGYNEQFF
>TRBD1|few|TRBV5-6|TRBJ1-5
TGTGCCAGCAGTATACAGGGGCAGCCCCAGCATTTT
CASSIQGQPQHF
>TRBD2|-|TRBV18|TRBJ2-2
TGTGCCAGCTCACCGGAAGCGGGAGCGAACACCGGGGAGCTGTTTTTT
CASSPEAGANTGELFF
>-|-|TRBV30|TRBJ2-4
TGTGCCTGGAGTGTAGGAGCGGATATAGCCAAAAACATTCAGTACTTC
CAWSVGADIAKNIQYF
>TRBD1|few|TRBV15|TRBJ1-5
TGTGCCACCAGCAGTGGGACAGGGTATCAGCCCCAGCATTTT
CATSSGTGYQPQHF
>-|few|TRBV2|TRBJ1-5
TGTGCCAGCAGTCCGGGACTCTCTCAGCCCCAGCATTTT
CASSPGLSQPQHF
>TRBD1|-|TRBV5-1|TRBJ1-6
TGCGCCAGCAGCTTAGGGACAGTTGGATCACCCCTCCACTTT
CASSLGTVGSPLHF
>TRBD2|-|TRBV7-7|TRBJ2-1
TGTGCTAGCAGCCCACTAGCGGGGGGGAGGGATGAGCAGTTCTTC
CASSPLAGGRDEQFF
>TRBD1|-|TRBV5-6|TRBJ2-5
TGTGCCAGCAGCCTCCGGGACAGAAGGGAAAGGACCCAGTACTTC
CASSLRDRRERTQYF
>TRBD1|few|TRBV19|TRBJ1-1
TGTGCCAGTAGTTGGACAGGAGCTGAAGCTTTCTTT
CASSWTGAEAFF
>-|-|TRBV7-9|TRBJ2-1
TGTGCCAGCAGTTCCGAATTTTACTTCTCCTACAATGAGCAGTTCTTC
CASSSEFYFSYNEQFF
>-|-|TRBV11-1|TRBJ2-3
TGTGTCAGCAGCCCCCGGGATACGCAGTATTTT
CVSSPRDTQYF
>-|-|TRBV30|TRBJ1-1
TGTGCCTGGAGACCTCGGGGCACTGAAGCTTTCTTT
CAWRPRGTEAFF
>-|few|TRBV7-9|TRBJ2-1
TGTGCCAGCAGCTCAGCCCGGACTACGGACTCCTACAATGAGCAGTTCTTC
CASSSARTTDSYNEQFF
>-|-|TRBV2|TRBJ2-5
TGTGCCAGCAGTGGCGGGGGACAGGAATGGGTGGAGACCCAGTACTTC
CASSGGGQEWVETQYF
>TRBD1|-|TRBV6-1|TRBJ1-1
TGTGCCAGCAGTGGCGGGACAGGGTTGGATCGAGCTTTCTTT
CASSGGTGLDRAFF
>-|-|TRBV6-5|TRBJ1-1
TGTGCCAGCAGTTACTCAAGAGGGGGCACTGAAGCTTTCTTT
CASSYSRGGTEAFF
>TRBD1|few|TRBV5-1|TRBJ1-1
TGCGCCAGCACCCCAACCGACAGGGCGGACACTGAAGCTTTCTTT
CASTPTDRADTEAFF
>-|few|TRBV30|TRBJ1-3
TGTGCCTGGAGCCCCCGTATGGGCCGTTGGTTTGGAAACGCCATATATTTT
CAWSPRMGRWFGNAIYF
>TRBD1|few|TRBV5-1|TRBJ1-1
TGCGCCAGCAGCCTAACCGGGACAGGGAACACTGAAGCTTTCTTT
CASSLTGTGNTEAFF
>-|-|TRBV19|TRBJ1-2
TGTGCCAGTAGGCCGACCCACGGGGGCTACACCTTC
CASRPTHGGYTF
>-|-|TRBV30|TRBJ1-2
TGTGCCTGGAGTGTGGGACATATGGATGGCTACACCTTC
CAWSVGHMDGYTF
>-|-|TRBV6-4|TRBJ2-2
TGTGCCAGCAGTGCCAGGGGGGAGTCCGGGGAGCTGTTTTTT
CASSARGESGELFF
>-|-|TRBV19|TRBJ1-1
TGTGCCAGTAAACAGGTTTGGGCGAGAGTCATGAACACTGAAGCTTTCTTT
CASKQVWARVMNTEAFF
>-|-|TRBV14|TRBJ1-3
TGTGCCAGCAGCCAAGTTTTGGGAGCCGGAAACACCATATATTTT
CASSQVLGAGNTIYF
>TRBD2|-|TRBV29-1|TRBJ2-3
TGCAGCGTTGACACCCTTCTAGCGGGGGGTAGCACAGATACGCAGTATTTT
CSVDTLLAGGSTDTQYF
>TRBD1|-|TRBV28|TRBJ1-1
TGTGCCAGCAGTTTAGGTCCGGGACAGGGCTACGTTTTCTTT
CASSLGPGQGYVFF
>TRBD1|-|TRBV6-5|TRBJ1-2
TGTGCCAGCAATCACCGGGACAGAGGGGACGGCTACACCTTC
CASNHRDRGDGYTF
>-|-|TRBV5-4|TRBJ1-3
TGTGCCAGCAGCTTGGCCGCTTCGGTAAACACCATATATTTT
CASSLAASVNTIYF
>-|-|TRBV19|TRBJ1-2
TGTGCCAGTAGTATAGATAACGGGTACTATGGCTACACCTTC
CASSIDNGYYGYTF